The next 16 T cell receptor beta chains were all read from a single sample in a study of T cells in Graves' hyperthyroidism and ophthalmopathy. The CDR3 regions of TCR beta were amplified from RNA transcripts. When the TCR CDR3 underwent first-round RT-PCR, the HTBI primer set was used. TCRdb independently ran MiXCR on the multiplex PCR reads; one entry per CDR3 protein. The sample includes fewer than 450,000 distinct CDR3 sequences, around 15% of them seen just once. Material for sequencing was blood. These receptors came from a man aged 50 to 60 with Graves' ophthalmopathy.

This clonotype was seen many times. The genes are TRBV20-1 and TRBJ2-2; 8 bases line up with TRBD2. Germline trimming cut 6 bases from V and 1 base from J; bases unmatched to any gene: 4. Looked up from germline, CDR1 is DFQATT and CDR2 is SNEGSKA (reference sequence). This CDR3 region has 14 residues. The CDR3 DNA sequence: TGCAGTGCCCGGGGGGGAGTGAACACCGGGGAGCTGTTTTTT. Protein: CSARGGVNTGELFF.

The table lists this clonotype with many counts. V usage is TRBV12-3 or TRBV12-4 and J usage is TRBJ1-1; tentative D call: TRBD1 (5 bases). Trimming shortened V by 1 base and J by 3 bases, and 9 bases separated the two germline ends. CDR3 length: 14 amino acids. In nucleotides, the CDR3 is TGTGCCAGCAGTTTAGTTTGGGGGGACACTGAAGCTTTCTTT. Its translation is CASSLVWGDTEAFF.

The chain combines TRBV27 with TRBJ1-2; TRBD1 matches at 10 bases. Germline CDR1 reads MNHEY; CDR2 reads SMNVEV (reference sequence). This CDR3 has 17 amino acids. Trimming took 1 base from V and 4 from J; bases not matched to a gene: 9. The chain's CDR3 is CASSLFGGTGAGYGYTF. The CDR3 nucleotides read TGTGCCAGCAGTTTATTCGGGGGGACAGGGGCCGGCTATGGCTACACCTTC.

The chain recombines TRBV14 with TRBJ1-2, with TRBD1 matching over 9 bases. With 4 bases clipped from V and 10 bases from J, the junction kept 4 bases outside the gene matches. This CDR3 has 12 amino acids. Germline V gene sequence: CDR1 SGHDN, CDR2 FVKESK. CDR3 DNA: TGTGCCAGCAGCCTCCGACAGGGGGACTACACCTTC. As protein: CASSLRQGDYTF.

This clonotype was counted ten times or more. V and J are TRBV12-3 or TRBV12-4 and TRBJ1-5; 9 nucleotides align to TRBD1. The trim removed 5 bases at V and 1 base at J, leaving 15 bases unmatched. The CDR3 covers 19 residues. CDR3 amino acids: CASSRGQGRGGFSNQPQHF. DNA of the CDR3: TGTGCCAGCAGTCGTGGACAGGGGCGAGGGGGTTTCAGCAATCAGCCCCAGCATTTT.

This clonotype has ten or more counts. The V gene is TRBV7-9, the J gene TRBJ1-5, with D maybe TRBD1 (5 bases). Trimming left V 5 bases short and J 7 bases short, with 18 bases between. Germline CDR1 SEHNR, CDR2 FQNEAQ (reference sequence). The CDR3 has 15 amino acids. CDR3 sequence: CASSPGTLDRQPQHF. For the CDR3, the DNA is TGTGCCAGCAGCCCAGGGACGTTGGATCGGCAGCCCCAGCATTTT.

J is TRBJ2-1 and V is TRBV5-1, with 9 bases fitting TRBD2. Germline V lookup: CDR1 SGHRS, CDR2 YFSETQ. V lost 4 bases and J lost 4; bases outside the gene matches: 6. This CDR3 contains 15 residues. In nucleotides, the CDR3 is TGCGCCAGCAGCCCTAGCGGGACCGATTACAATGAGCAGTTCTTC. Translated: CASSPSGTDYNEQFF.

This clonotype has at least ten counts. The chain has TRBV12-3 or TRBV12-4 and TRBJ1-1; D is unresolved. Trimming pared 6 bases from V and 11 bases from J, leaving 16 bases between. The CDR3 spans 12 residues. The CDR3 DNA is TGTGCCAGCAGAAACCCGGCCGAAGGGGCTTTCTTT. Protein: CASRNPAEGAFF.

This clonotype was recorded at least ten times. V is TRBV20-1 and J is TRBJ2-7, with TRBD2 matching 10 bases. The CDR3 extends over 14 amino acids. CDR1 and CDR2 from the germline V gene are DFQATT and SNEGSKA (reference sequence). V shed 4 bases and J 5 bases; nucleotides not matched to a gene: 8. DNA of the CDR3: TGCAGTGCTAAGCTAGCGGGAGCTCTTAACGAGCAGTACTTC. Its translation is CSAKLAGALNEQYF.

This clonotype has just a few counts. J is TRBJ2-7 and V is TRBV6-6; D uncertain. Germline CDR1 is MNHNY and CDR2 is SVGAGI (reference sequence). V lost 2 bases and J 5 bases, leaving 22 bases between the germline ends. The CDR3 extends over 17 amino acids. The CDR3 sequence: CASSYGIRTDAGDEQYF. In DNA, the CDR3 is TGTGCCAGCAGTTACGGAATACGGACGGATGCTGGCGACGAGCAGTACTTC.

This clonotype was seen ten or more times. This CDR3 reads CALGRPPLLPNYGYTF. The CDR3 nucleotides read TGTGCCTTAGGAAGGCCTCCTCTCCTCCCGAACTATGGCTACACCTTC. The genes are TRBV30 and TRBJ1-2; D ambiguous. This CDR3 region has 16 residues. Germline CDR1 is GTSNPN and CDR2 is SVGIG (reference sequence). Trimming pared 7 bases from V and 2 bases from J, leaving 23 bases between.

This clonotype was seen repeatedly, ten times or more. The J gene is TRBJ1-1, the V gene TRBV29-1; 8 bases map to TRBD1. The V and J ends lost 6 bases and 5 bases, in that order; junction bases with no gene match: 11. Looked up from germline, CDR1 is SQVTM and CDR2 is ANQGSEA. The CDR3 spans 14 residues. CDR3 protein: CSVGGQGLRTEAFF. The CDR3 DNA follows: TGCAGCGTGGGTGGACAGGGCCTTAGGACTGAAGCTTTCTTT.

J is TRBJ2-7 and V is TRBV20-1, with D perhaps TRBD2 (5 bases). Germline V gives CDR1 DFQATT, CDR2 SNEGSKA (reference sequence). V shed 1 base and J shed 6 bases, with 13 bases lying between them. This CDR3 has 13 amino acids. DNA for the CDR3: TGCAGTGCTAGAGGCCGGGGTATAACCGAGCAGTACTTC. Amino acid sequence: CSARGRGITEQYF.

The V call is TRBV19, the J call TRBJ2-2; TRBD2 might be the D (5 bases). The CDR3 has 15 amino acids. CDR1 LNHDA and CDR2 SQIVND come from the germline V gene (reference sequence). V gave up 3 bases and J gave up 5 bases, with 13 bases separating them. This chain's CDR3 is CASSIEGSITGELFF. The CDR3 DNA reads as TGTGCCAGTAGTATTGAGGGTTCGATTACCGGGGAGCTGTTTTTT. Together with reference TRBV19 and TRBJ2-2, the CDR3 gives the full variable domain: DGGITQSPKYLFRKEGQNVTLSCEQNLNHDAMYWYRQDPGQGLRLIYYSQIVNDFQKGDIAEGYSVSREKKESFPLTVTSAQKNPTAFYLCASSIEGSITGELFFGEGSRLTVL.

The J gene is TRBJ1-5, the V gene TRBV19, with a weak D call TRBD1 (5 bases). The CDR3 extends over 13 amino acids. The V gene's germline CDR1 is LNHDA and CDR2 SQIVND (reference sequence). Trimming removed 10 bases from V and 6 bases from J, with 16 bases in between. The CDR3 protein is CATQGWGGQPQHF. CDR3 in DNA: TGTGCCACCCAGGGTTGGGGGGGTCAGCCCCAGCATTTT.

This clonotype turned up a few times. This rearrangement joins TRBV6-1 to TRBJ2-1, with D unclear. CDR1 and CDR2 (germline): MNHNS, SASEGT. V was pared by 6 bases and J by 10 bases, with 13 bases between. The CDR3 consists of 12 residues. DNA for the CDR3: TGTGCCAGCAGGACCGAGATCTCCGAGCAGTTCTTC. Amino acids: CASRTEISEQFF.